This TCR beta chain appears in the sequencing data of a study of blood T cell repertoires in COVID-19 (dated by TCRdb to 2020 to 2022). The study in broad terms: Collaborator samples came from the United States, Italy and Spain and covered acute and convalescent phases of COVID-19. The material from the prospective study consisted of cDNA or gDNA derived from T cells, B-cell-depleted T cells, or PBMCs. Samples came from the ongoing ImmuneRACE study (first 160 participants) plus 1,254 subjects from 6 global collaborators. HLA class I and class II types, where available, came from metadata supplied by the sample provider rather than from assay-based typing. The sample metadata nearly always contained a de-identified subject ID, COVID-19 status, age in years and sex. Subjects who had been exposed to COVID-19, were actively infected with it, or had recovered from it provided the deeply sampled blood TCRbeta repertoires that made up the dataset. A freely available public database, intended as a resource for researchers studying the immune response to SARS-CoV-2, is where the repertoires were released. General conclusions and limits of the study: The amount of clinical and demographic metadata varied by source and participant and was provided uncurated.

TCRbeta CDR3 regions were amplified from genomic DNA by means of the immunoSEQ Assay, a bias-controlled multiplex PCR. The authors' pipeline ran thus. Within the assay, amplification of reference gene primers was used to estimate how many nucleated cells each sample contained. To quantify the absolute abundance of each unique TCRbeta CDR3 rearrangement, sequence reads were collapsed and filtered. For each sample, productive Simpson clonality was calculated as the square root of Simpson's diversity index across productive rearrangements. TCRdb obtained this table from immuneACCESS and retained in-frame rearrangements with V and J assigned. These tables miss some clones; where compared with another copy, unresolved V genes account for less than half of the shortfall, and the remainder is unexplained. The V and J calls and clone size were taken over from that table, and D and trimming were inferred from the DNA. The sample table contains about 110,000 clones; only one count was recorded for 88% of them. Together, the top ten hold 3% to 3.5% of the sample.

The CDR3 runs 15 amino acids, cysteine and phenylalanine included. Only the CDR3 portion is preserved as DNA: 45 bases, with reading frame beginning at the first base. V and J lose 2 bases and 1 base, and a span of 9 bases separates them. Taken from the germline V gene, the CDR1 and CDR2 loops are SGHDT and YYEEEE. The collaborating institutions used their own protocols to collect whole blood in K2EDTA tubes. For TCRbeta analysis, collaborators shipped samples as frozen whole blood, isolated PBMCs, or DNA extracted from either of those sample types. This clone appeared once. No cognate antigen has been identified for it. Base-call qualities are not available, and no considerably larger clone is one nucleotide away.

Input material: peripheral blood. The chain is made from TRBV5-6 and TRBJ2-2, and perhaps TRBD1 as D gene, on 5 matching bases. This clonotype originated in a woman aged 50 to 60 with acute or convalescent COVID-19. CDR3 protein: CASSFPQGNTGELFF. In nucleotide form, the sequence is TGTGCCAGCAGCTTTCCCCAGGGGAACACCGGGGAGCTGTTTTTT.